This T cell receptor beta chain emerged from a study of siplizumab effects on memory and regulatory T cells. General study points: Proliferating Tregs in siplizumab cultures were never verified as suppressive. Unstimulated naive T cells seemed to show more diversity than memory cells did, and they also seemed to be among the major contributors to the alloresponse.

TCRdb's table, derived via immunoSEQ multiplex PCR, lists solely in-frame clones and lacks some. The table lists about 120,000 clones, around 95% of them singletons. As regards this clone: What it binds is not known.

The CDR3 sequence is 16 residues long. The V and J ends lost 5 bases and 0 bases respectively, with 14 bases between them. The germline V gene has CDR1 SGHTA and CDR2 FQGTGA. The TCR sequence derives from a human donor in good health. The material sequenced was non-Treg CD4+ T cells sorted from blood. V is TRBV7-3 and J is TRBJ1-5; D not certain. The DNA of the CDR3 is TGTGCCAGCAGCCCAAAACGACGGAATAGCAATCAGCCCCAGCATTTT. It codes for CASSPKRRNSNQPQHF.